The clone carrying this TCR beta chain has more than one count but fewer than ten. V lost 5 bases to trimming and J lost 0 bases, with 11 bases between them. Germline CDR1 reads SGHRS; CDR2 reads YFSETQ. The CDR3 has 15 amino acids. Clones were sequenced by immunoSEQ multiplex PCR, and TCRdb holds only the in-frame ones, with some missing. Of 40,000 to 50,000 clones listed, 75% to 95% are singletons. The data derive from a study of Tregs in tolerant kidney transplant recipients. The chain carries TRBV5-1 and TRBJ1-4; no firm D call. Sequences were obtained from Tregs from blood. This receptor was taken from a human donor in good health. CDR3 residues: CASREQTATNEKLFF. CDR3 nucleotide sequence: TGCGCCAGCAGGGAGCAGACTGCAACTAATGAAAAACTGTTTTTT.